This passage covers 31 T cell receptor beta chains from one sample sequenced in a study of blood T cell repertoires in COVID-19 (dated by TCRdb to 2020 to 2022). The library was generated by the immunoSEQ multiplex PCR assay. The table comes from immuneACCESS by way of TCRdb, which keeps in-frame sequences with V and J called. Part of the clones is missing from these tables; in studies checked, under half for an unresolved V gene and the rest for unknown reasons. In this sample the table shows 160,000 or so clones, approximately 84% of which occur a single time. Clones ranked in the top ten supply 1.1% of the sample. What was sequenced was peripheral blood. The receptors shown here come from a middle-aged man with acute or convalescent COVID-19.

This sequence joins TRBV28 and TRBJ1-1, with a weak D call TRBD1 (5 bases). The CDR3 contains 12 residues. The V and J ends lost 6 bases and 6 bases respectively, with 11 bases between them. Germline values: CDR1 MDHEN, CDR2 SYDVKM. In DNA form, the CDR3 reads TGTGCCAGCAGCCTGGTAGGGGCTGAAGCTTTCTTT. This sequence encodes CASSLVGAEAFF. Full variable domain (rest looked up from reference TRBV28 and TRBJ1-1): DVKVTQSSRYLVKRTGEKVFLECVQDMDHENMFWYRQDPGLGLRLIYFSYDVKMKEKGDIPEGYSVSREKKERFSLILESASTNQTSMYLCASSLVGAEAFFGQGTRLTVV.

The sample holds many counts of this clone. The chain carries TRBV15 and TRBJ1-1; possibly TRBD1 for D (5 bases). The V end was cut by 0 bases, the J end by 1 base, with 9 bases between. CDR1 is LNHNV and CDR2 is YYDKDF in the germline V gene (reference sequence). The CDR3 totals 15 residues. The DNA for the CDR3 is TGTGCCACCAGCAGAGATGGGGCCAAGAACACTGAAGCTTTCTTT. Protein: CATSRDGAKNTEAFF.

The gene calls are TRBV9 and TRBJ1-2; the match to TRBD1 covers 7 bases. In germline, CDR1 is SGDLS, CDR2 YYNGEE. J gave up 5 bases and V 0 bases, and 7 bases lay outside the gene matches. This CDR3 comprises 15 residues. The CDR3, as DNA: TGTGCCAGCAGCGTAGGAGGAGGGGGCTCGTATGGCTACACCTTC. This encodes CASSVGGGGSYGYTF.

This clone was seen once. The chain carries TRBV6-5 and TRBJ2-5; a possible D gene is TRBD1 (5 bases). The CDR3 loop spans 15 amino acids. Trimming pared 0 bases from V and 3 bases from J, leaving 11 bases between. Germline-derived CDR1 and CDR2 are MNHEY and SVGAGI. The CDR3 is CASSYSREGEETQYF. The CDR3 DNA follows: TGTGCCAGCAGTTACTCGAGAGAAGGGGAAGAGACCCAGTACTTC.

The chain recombines TRBV7-9 with TRBJ1-2; D ambiguous. CDR1 is SEHNR and CDR2 is FQNEAQ in the germline V gene (reference sequence). The length of the CDR3 is 15 residues. V was trimmed by 1 base and J by 3 bases, leaving 12 bases between them. CDR3 sequence: CASSLGGAGDYGYTF. In DNA form, the CDR3 reads TGTGCCAGCAGCTTAGGCGGCGCGGGCGACTATGGCTACACCTTC.

The rearrangement joins TRBV6-6 to TRBJ1-5; no clear D. CDR1 and CDR2 from the germline V gene are MNHNY and SVGAGI (reference sequence). CDR3 size: 13 residues. Trimming stripped 6 bases from V and 7 bases from J, with 13 bases between. The CDR3 nucleotides are TGTGCCAGCAGCCCCGATCTTCGGCAGCCCCAGCATTTT. Translation: CASSPDLRQPQHF.

For this clone: An end of the junction differs from the germline gene, which may be a read error. The rearrangement joins TRBV9 to TRBJ2-1; 12 bases agree with TRBD2. This CDR3 comprises 15 residues. Germline CDR1 is SGDLS and CDR2 is YYNGEE. The CDR3 sequence is CASSGLAGIYNEQFF. The CDR3 DNA reads TGTGCCAGTAGCGGACTAGCGGGGATCTACAATGAGCAGTTCTTC.

V gene TRBV7-2 combines with J gene TRBJ2-3; 9 positions match TRBD1. The CDR3 length is 18 residues. J was trimmed by 5 bases and V by 1 base; bases with no gene match: 13. The germline V gene encodes CDR1 SGHTA and CDR2 FQGNSA. The CDR3 bases are TGTGCCAGCAGCTTAGGGTCATGGTCGACAGGGGGAGGAGATACGCAGTATTTT. Encoded protein: CASSLGSWSTGGGDTQYF.

This chain uses TRBV10-3 with TRBJ1-5, with 7 bases lining up with TRBD1. V shed 8 bases, J shed 2 bases, and the junction held 3 bases outside the gene matches. The CDR3 loop spans 13 amino acids. The germline gives CDR1 ENHRY, CDR2 SYGVKD. Here the CDR3 DNA reads TGTGCCATCGGAGGGACAGGCAATCAGCCCCAGCATTTT. Its protein is CAIGGTGNQPQHF.

The chain couples TRBV19 to TRBJ1-2, with 8 positions matching TRBD1. The CDR3 is made up of 16 amino acids. The trim removed 7 bases at V and 5 bases at J, leaving 15 bases unmatched. Germline CDR1 reads LNHDA; CDR2 reads SQIVND (reference sequence). The CDR3 sequence: CASTYGFGQGQYGYTF. The CDR3 bases are TGTGCCAGTACCTACGGGTTTGGACAGGGTCAGTATGGCTACACCTTC.

The rearrangement joins TRBV28 to TRBJ1-3, with D unclear. V dropped 6 bases and J dropped 0 bases, with 9 bases sitting between them. The V gene's germline CDR1 is MDHEN and CDR2 SYDVKM. CDR3 length: 14 amino acids. The chain's CDR3 is CASSPASSGNTIYF. The CDR3 DNA sequence: TGTGCCAGCAGCCCCGCCAGCTCTGGAAACACCATATATTTT.

The rearrangement uses TRBV19 and TRBJ2-7, with D possibly TRBD2 on 6 matching bases. The CDR3 sequence is 13 residues long. In germline, CDR1 is LNHDA, CDR2 SQIVND (reference sequence). V was pared by 5 bases and J by 3 bases, with 11 bases between. CDR3 sequence: CASSAKGGYEQYF. CDR3 DNA sequence: TGTGCCAGTAGTGCCAAGGGAGGCTACGAGCAGTACTTC.

The J gene is TRBJ2-7, the V gene TRBV2, with 13 bases identical to TRBD2. Trimming removed 5 bases from V and 6 bases from J; junction bases left unmatched: 7. The V gene's germline CDR1 is SNHLY and CDR2 FYNNEI. This CDR3 has 15 residues. In DNA, the CDR3 is TGTGCCAGCAGTCCCCGGACTAGCGGGGGTTCCGAGCAGTACTTC. Translated: CASSPRTSGGSEQYF.

This clone was seen only a few times. This sequence joins TRBV21-1 and TRBJ2-5; the DNA was not compared with TRBD2, the D call given in the table. TRBV21-1 is labeled a pseudogene. The CDR3 has 12 amino acids. The CDR3 nucleotides are TGTGCCAGGGGAGACTCTAAAGAGACCCAGTACTTC. It translates to CARGDSKETQYF.

This sequence joins TRBV19 and TRBJ1-1; TRBD1 matches at 9 bases. CDR3 length equals 21 residues. CDR1 and CDR2 from the germline V gene are LNHDA and SQIVND (reference sequence). V trimming: 5 bases; J trimming: 0 bases; junction bases outside the gene matches: 22. Written as DNA, the CDR3 is TGTGCCAGTAGTTCACCGAAGGACAGGGGCCTTAGGGGATTCCTGAACACTGAAGCTTTCTTT. Translation gives CASSSPKDRGLRGFLNTEAFF.

The chain recombines TRBV3-1 (or the pseudogene TRBV3-2) with TRBJ1-1; possible D gene TRBD1, 6 bases. The CDR3 consists of 14 residues. Germline V CDR1 and CDR2: LGHDT, YNNKEL (reference sequence). The germline V and J ends were trimmed by 1 base and 6 bases, with 12 bases remaining between them. The CDR3 DNA follows: TGTGCCAGCAGCCAAGCAGGGGTAGGGGCTGAAGCTTTCTTT. This translates into CASSQAGVGAEAFF.

The chain carries TRBV6-1 and TRBJ2-7; 8 bases agree with TRBD1. CDR3 length: 13 residues. In germline, CDR1 is MNHNS, CDR2 SASEGT. J gave up 4 bases and V 4 bases, and 3 bases lay outside the gene matches. DNA of the CDR3: TGTGCCAGCAGTGTAGACAGGGGATACGAGCAGTACTTC. It codes for CASSVDRGYEQYF.

This clone was detected a few times. The chain joins TRBV2 to TRBJ1-2; TRBD1 matches 8 bases. Germline CDR1 and CDR2: SNHLY and FYNNEI. V dropped 6 bases and J dropped 2; count of bases not matched to a gene: 2. This CDR3 is 13 amino acids long. This chain's CDR3 is CASRGTGNYGYTF. The CDR3 DNA reads TGTGCCAGCAGGGGGACAGGAAACTATGGCTACACCTTC.

V usage is TRBV7-3 and J usage is TRBJ1-5; 8 bases are shared with TRBD1. Looked up from germline, CDR1 is SGHTA and CDR2 is FQGTGA. The CDR3 extends over 21 amino acids. The J segment lost 4 bases and the V segment lost 0 bases, leaving 20 bases of the junction unmatched. CDR3 sequence: CASSLTFCLRTGQAKNQPQHF. Written as DNA, the CDR3 is TGTGCCAGCAGCTTAACGTTCTGTCTTCGGACGGGACAGGCAAAAAATCAGCCCCAGCATTTT.

V usage is TRBV18 and J usage is TRBJ1-1, with a tentative D call TRBD1 (5 bases). The germline gives CDR1 KGHSH, CDR2 LQKENI. V was clipped by 3 bases and J by 1 base, with 9 bases between them. This CDR3 spans 14 amino acids. The CDR3 is CASSPGGENTEAFF. CDR3 DNA: TGTGCCAGCTCACCGGGAGGGGAGAACACTGAAGCTTTCTTT.

This chain uses TRBV5-4 with TRBJ1-1; 8 bases agree with TRBD1. The CDR3 is 14 residues long. Germline V gene data show CDR1 as SGHNT and CDR2 as YYREEE (reference sequence). J gave up 1 base and V 3 bases, and 2 bases lay outside the gene matches. The chain's CDR3 is CASSSTGANTEAFF. CDR3 sequence (DNA): TGTGCCAGCAGCTCGACAGGGGCGAACACTGAAGCTTTCTTT. The full variable domain, rest sourced from reference TRBV5-4 and TRBJ1-1, is ETGVTQSPTHLIKTRGQQVTLRCSSQSGHNTVSWYQQALGQGPQFIFQYYREEENGRGNFPPRFSGLQFPNYSSELNVNALELDDSALYLCASSSTGANTEAFFGQGTRLTVV.

This chain links TRBV7-2 with TRBJ1-5; D is ambiguous. CDR1 and CDR2 from the germline V gene are SGHTA and FQGNSA. V was shortened by 4 bases and J by 2 bases, with 15 bases between the two germline ends. The CDR3 is 16 amino acids. CDR3 in DNA: TGTGCCAGCAGCTCCCACGGTACCTCGGGCAATCAGCCCCAGCATTTT. Protein sequence: CASSSHGTSGNQPQHF.

This clone has a single count. J is TRBJ1-1 and V is TRBV4-2, with D perhaps TRBD1 (5 bases). Trimming removed 0 bases from V and 7 bases from J, with 9 bases in between. The CDR3 runs to 13 residues. The germline gives CDR1 LGHNA, CDR2 YNFKEQ. The CDR3 loop is CASSQDAGHEAFF. The CDR3 region has the DNA TGTGCCAGCAGCCAAGATGCCGGACATGAAGCTTTCTTT.

The J gene is TRBJ1-6, the V gene TRBV6-5; possible D gene TRBD1, 6 bases. This CDR3 region has 15 residues. Trimming took off 5 bases at V and 7 bases at J, with 15 bases between the two ends. Germline V gene sequence: CDR1 MNHEY, CDR2 SVGAGI. The CDR3 reads CASSPGEVPNSPLHF. The CDR3 DNA sequence: TGTGCCAGCAGTCCAGGGGAAGTGCCGAATTCACCCCTCCACTTT.

This clone came up many times. The CDR3 coding sequence is TGTGCCAGCAGTGCGGGAAGGGAGCTGTTTTTT. This encodes CASSAGRELFF. The chain employs TRBV2 and TRBJ2-2; D may be TRBD2 (5 bases). V dropped 4 bases and J dropped 9 bases, with 6 bases sitting between them. The CDR3 has 11 residues. Germline V gives CDR1 SNHLY, CDR2 FYNNEI.

The chain combines TRBV28 with TRBJ1-3; D perhaps matches TRBD1 (6 bases). From germline, CDR1 is MDHEN and CDR2 SYDVKM. The CDR3 totals 17 residues. Trimming removed 5 bases at V and 0 bases at J, with 17 bases between. The CDR3 DNA sequence: TGTGCCAGCAGTGAGATCACAGGGTTTTTCTCTGGAAACACCATATATTTT. It codes for CASSEITGFFSGNTIYF.

This rearrangement joins TRBV19 to TRBJ2-5, with 10 nucleotides matching TRBD1. J gave up 4 bases and V 7 bases, and 12 bases lay outside the gene matches. Per germline, CDR1 LNHDA and CDR2 SQIVND (reference sequence). The CDR3 extends over 16 amino acids. CDR3 bases: TGTGCCAGTAACGGGGGGGACAGGGGTTTGCGAGAGACCCAGTACTTC. The encoded protein is CASNGGDRGLRETQYF.

The genes are TRBV30 and TRBJ1-1, with D uncertain. The V gene's germline CDR1 is GTSNPN and CDR2 SVGIG (reference sequence). The CDR3 spans 12 residues. The CDR3 region is CVTVPRNTEAFF. In nucleotides, the CDR3 is TGTGTCACGGTCCCTCGGAACACTGAAGCTTTCTTT.

This chain links TRBV4-3 with TRBJ2-7; TRBD2 aligns across 7 bases. The ends lost 3 bases at V and 3 bases at J; junction bases unmatched: 5. The CDR3 loop spans 14 amino acids. The germline CDR1 and CDR2 sequences are LGHNA and YSLEER. The CDR3 reads CASSHSRTSYEQYF. The DNA of the CDR3 is TGCGCCAGCAGCCATTCCCGGACTAGCTACGAGCAGTACTTC.

V usage is TRBV30 and J usage is TRBJ1-3; 9 bases fit TRBD1. Germline V lookup: CDR1 GTSNPN, CDR2 SVGIG (reference sequence). The CDR3 is 14 residues long. V trimming: 2 bases; J trimming: 7 bases; junction bases outside the gene matches: 6. CDR3 amino acids: CAWSTGTGRNTIYF. The CDR3, as DNA: TGTGCCTGGAGTACGGGGACAGGGAGGAACACCATATATTTT.

The chain joins TRBV27 to TRBJ2-3; D may be TRBD2 (6 bases). The V gene's germline CDR1 is MNHEY and CDR2 SMNVEV (reference sequence). The CDR3 spans 17 residues. V was trimmed by 3 bases and J by 4 bases, leaving 20 bases between them. CDR3 residues: CASSFLVGGKSADTQYF. The CDR3 DNA reads as TGTGCCAGCAGTTTCTTAGTGGGGGGTAAGAGTGCAGATACGCAGTATTTT.